The clone carrying this TCR beta chain was detected many times. CDR1 and CDR2 (germline): SGHTA, FQGTGA. The junction had 1 base not matched to a gene; V was cut back by 5 bases and J by 2 bases. The CDR3 sequence is 14 residues long. From roughly 390 ng of RNA, a library with molecular barcoded alpha/delta and beta/gamma adaptors was made. TCRdb recomputed calls from the reads with MiXCR, one row per CDR3 protein. Of 75,000 to 90,000 distinct CDR3 sequences in the sample, 12% are singletons; the top ten hold under 15%. The data were taken from a study of read filtering for tumor transcriptome and immune sequencing. Overall study: The cohort had 17 men and 14 to 15 women aged roughly 47 to 90, mean roughly 71 years. R-ISS stage counts were under 10 for I, roughly 15 for II, about 7 for III. TCR-mapped reads were about 4 to 10.27 million with IR-seq versus about 75 to 1,400 with RNA-seq.

This TCR was recovered from a donor at least 40 years old with multiple myeloma. The rearrangement links TRBV7-3 to TRBJ2-2; 8 bases match TRBD1. Material: a population of CD138-negative cells sorted from bone marrow. The CDR3: CASSDRGNTGELFF. CDR3 nucleotides: TGTGCCAGCAGCGACAGGGGAAACACCGGGGAGCTGTTTTTT. Filled out from reference TRBV7-3 and TRBJ2-2, the complete variable domain reads GAGVSQTPSNKVTEKGKYVELRCDPISGHTALYWYRQSLGQGPEFLIYFQGTGAADDSGLPNDRFFAVRPEGSVSTLKIQRTERGDSAVYLCASSDRGNTGELFFGEGSRLTVL.